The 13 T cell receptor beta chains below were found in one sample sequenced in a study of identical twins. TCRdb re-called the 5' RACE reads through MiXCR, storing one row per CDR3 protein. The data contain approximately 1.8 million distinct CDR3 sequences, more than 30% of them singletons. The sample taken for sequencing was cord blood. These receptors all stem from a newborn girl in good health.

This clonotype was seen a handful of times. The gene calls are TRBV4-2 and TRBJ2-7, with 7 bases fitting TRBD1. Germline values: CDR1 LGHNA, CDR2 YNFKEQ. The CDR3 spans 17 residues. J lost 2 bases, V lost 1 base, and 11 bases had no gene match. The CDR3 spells CASSQANTGTVTYEQYF. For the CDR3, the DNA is TGTGCCAGCAGCCAAGCAAACACCGGGACAGTCACCTACGAGCAGTACTTC.

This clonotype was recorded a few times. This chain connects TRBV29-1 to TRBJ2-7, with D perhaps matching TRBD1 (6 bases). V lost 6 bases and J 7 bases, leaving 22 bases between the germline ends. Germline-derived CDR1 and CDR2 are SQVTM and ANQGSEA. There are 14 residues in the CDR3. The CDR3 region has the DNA TGCAGCGTACCGGGACAAGGACAATATGCTGAGCAGTACTTC. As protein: CSVPGQGQYAEQYF.

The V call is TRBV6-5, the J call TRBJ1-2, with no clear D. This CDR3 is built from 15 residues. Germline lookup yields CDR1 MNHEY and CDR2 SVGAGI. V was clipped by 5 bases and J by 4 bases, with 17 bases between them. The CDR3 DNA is TGTGCCAGCAGTCCAAATTTATTAGATAGCTATGGCTACACCTTC. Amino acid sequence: CASSPNLLDSYGYTF.

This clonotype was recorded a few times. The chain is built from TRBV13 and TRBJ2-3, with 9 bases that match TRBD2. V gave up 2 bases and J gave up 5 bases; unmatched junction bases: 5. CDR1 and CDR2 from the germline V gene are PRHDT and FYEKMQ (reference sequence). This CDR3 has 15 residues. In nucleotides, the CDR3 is TGTGCCAGCAGCTTACGGCGGGGGGGGCAAGATACGCAGTATTTT. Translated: CASSLRRGGQDTQYF.

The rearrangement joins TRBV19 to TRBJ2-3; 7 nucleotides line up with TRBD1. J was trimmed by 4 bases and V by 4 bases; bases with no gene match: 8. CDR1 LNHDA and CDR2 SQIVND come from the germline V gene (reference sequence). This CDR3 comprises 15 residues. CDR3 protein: CASSTGDSSADTQYF. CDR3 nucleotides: TGTGCCAGTAGTACAGGGGACAGTTCTGCAGATACGCAGTATTTT.

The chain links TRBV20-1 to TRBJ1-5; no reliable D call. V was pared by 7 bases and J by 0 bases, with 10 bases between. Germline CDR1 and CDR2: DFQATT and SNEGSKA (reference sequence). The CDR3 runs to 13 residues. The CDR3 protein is CSVQKYSNQPQHF. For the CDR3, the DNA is TGCAGTGTACAGAAGTATAGCAATCAGCCCCAGCATTTT.

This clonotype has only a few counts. CDR3 bases: TGTGCCAGCAGCTTAGTACAGAGGCCGAGAGAGGAGACCCAGTACTTC. Protein: CASSLVQRPREETQYF. The V and J genes are TRBV7-8 and TRBJ2-5; D gene uncertain. Germline lookup yields CDR1 SGHVS and CDR2 FQNEAQ. The CDR3 runs to 16 residues. V gave up 1 base and J gave up 5 bases, with 17 bases separating them.

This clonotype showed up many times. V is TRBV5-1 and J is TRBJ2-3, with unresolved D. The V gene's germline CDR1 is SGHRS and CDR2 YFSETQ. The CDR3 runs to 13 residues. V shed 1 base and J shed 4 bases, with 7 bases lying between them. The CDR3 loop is CASSLRSPDTQYF. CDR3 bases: TGCGCCAGCAGCTTGAGGAGTCCAGATACGCAGTATTTT. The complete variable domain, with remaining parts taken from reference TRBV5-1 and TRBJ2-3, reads KAGVTQTPRYLIKTRGQQVTLSCSPISGHRSVSWYQQTPGQGLQFLFEYFSETQRNKGNFPGRFSGRQFSNSRSEMNVSTLELGDSALYLCASSLRSPDTQYFGPGTRLTVL.

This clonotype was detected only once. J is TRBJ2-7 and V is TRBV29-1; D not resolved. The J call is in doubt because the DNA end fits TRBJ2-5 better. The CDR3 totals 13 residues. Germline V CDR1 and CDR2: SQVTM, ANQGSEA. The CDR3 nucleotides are TGCAGCGTTTTTCAGCCCACCGAGGAGACCCAGTACTTC. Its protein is CSVFQPTEETQYF.

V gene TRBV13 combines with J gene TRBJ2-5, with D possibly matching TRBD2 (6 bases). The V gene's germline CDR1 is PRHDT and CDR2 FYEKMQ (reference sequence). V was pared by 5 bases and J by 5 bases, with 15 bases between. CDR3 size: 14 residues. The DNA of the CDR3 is TGTGCCAGCAGCATCGGGGGAATCGGTGAGACCCAGTACTTC. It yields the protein CASSIGGIGETQYF. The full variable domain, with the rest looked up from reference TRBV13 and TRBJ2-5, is AAGVIQSPRHLIKEKRETATLKCYPIPRHDTVYWYQQGPGQDPQFLISFYEKMQSDKGSIPDRFSAQQFSDYHSELNMSSLELGDSALYFCASSIGGIGETQYFGPGTRLLVL.

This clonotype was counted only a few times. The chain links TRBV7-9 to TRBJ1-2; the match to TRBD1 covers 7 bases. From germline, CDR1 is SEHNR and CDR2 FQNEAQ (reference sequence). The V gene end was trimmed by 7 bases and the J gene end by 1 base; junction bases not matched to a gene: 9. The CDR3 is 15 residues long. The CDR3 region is CASTFSRGGNYGYTF. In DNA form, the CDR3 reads TGTGCCAGCACCTTTTCCAGGGGGGGTAACTATGGCTACACCTTC.

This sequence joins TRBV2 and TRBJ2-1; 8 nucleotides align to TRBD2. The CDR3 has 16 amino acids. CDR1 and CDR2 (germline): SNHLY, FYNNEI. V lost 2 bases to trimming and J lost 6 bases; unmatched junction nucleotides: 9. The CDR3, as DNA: TGTGCCAGCAGTGAATTCTGGCGGGAGGTCGGCAATGAGCAGTTCTTC. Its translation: CASSEFWREVGNEQFF.

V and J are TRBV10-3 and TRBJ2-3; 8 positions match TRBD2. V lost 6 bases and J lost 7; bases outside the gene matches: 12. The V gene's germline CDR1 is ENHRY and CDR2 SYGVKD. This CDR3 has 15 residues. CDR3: CAISLGTRGRNTQYF. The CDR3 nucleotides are TGTGCCATCAGCCTCGGGACTAGAGGGAGAAATACGCAGTATTTT.